This T cell receptor beta chain was identified in a study of T cells expressing NK-cell markers. Background on the study: Researchers got TCR beta repertoires out of sorted CD3+CD56+NKG2C+, CD3+CD56+NKG2C- and CD3+CD56-NKG2C+ T cells. Study observations and caveats: Once again these clonotypes came out on top in the CD3+CD56-NKG2C+ fraction of several donors. Uncertainty persisted over the HCMV specificity of expanded NKG2C+ T cell clones.

Comment on this clonotype: Its antigen is currently unknown.

TCRdb re-called the 5' RACE reads and gives one entry per CDR3 protein, without DNA. In total, the table holds 440,000 or so distinct CDR3 sequences. The germline V gene has CDR1 MNHEY and CDR2 SVGEGT. The CDR3 sequence is 16 residues long. The clonotype originates from a woman aged 18 to 75 in good health. V and J are TRBV6-2 or TRBV6-3 and TRBJ2-2; TCRdb returns TRBD2, unconfirmable since there is no DNA. What was sequenced was blood T cells: a sorted CD56 or NKG2C T cell subset, CD4+ or CD8+ T cells, or bulk PBMC T cells (not recorded which). This CDR3 is CASSYWREGLPGELFF.